This T cell receptor (beta chain) is from a study of blood T cell repertoires in COVID-19. The overall study: Samples of COVID-19 (acute and convalescent) were obtained from the United States, Italy and Spain. The analysed material was cDNA or gDNA that came from T cells, B-cell-depleted T cells, or PBMCs.

Original handling: How many nucleated cells were present was estimated from reference gene primer amplification. This table comes from immunoSEQ multiplex PCR, and its TCRdb copy is limited to in-frame clones, with some not included. That table gives V, J and clone size, and the DNA gave D and trimming. This table holds a few hundred thousand clones, 82% found once. It was during active infection that Seattle patients were enrolled and then longitudinally followed. V was shortened by 4 bases and J by 0 bases, with 4 bases between the two germline ends. The CDR3 is made up of 14 amino acids. Germline V gene data show CDR1 as KGHSH and CDR2 as LQKENI.

Sequencing used peripheral blood. This receptor was identified in a woman older than 75 with COVID-19, enrolled during active disease. The gene calls are TRBV18 and TRBJ2-6; D remains unclear. As DNA, the CDR3 is TGTGCCAGCTCACAGAGCTCTGGGGCCAACGTCCTGACTTTC. It codes for CASSQSSGANVLTF.